This T cell receptor (beta chain) was identified during a study of OX40 agonist ivuxolimab in advanced cancers. Study-wide context: Ivuxolimab was an agonistic, fully human IgG2 monoclonal antibody directed against OX40 (CD134), a costimulatory receptor. Intravenous ivuxolimab was administered to patients every 2 weeks at six dose levels: 0.01, 0.1, 0.3, 1.5, 3 and 10 mg/kg. Of the approximately 54 patients in dose escalation, around 20 had hepatocellular carcinoma, some 15 had melanoma, 9 had renal cell carcinoma and 9 had head and neck cancer. The dose-escalation cohort was over 70% male with a mean age of roughly 60 years, ranging from about 20 to 85. Patients were allowed to have had prior anti-PD-1, anti-PD-L1 or anti-CTLA-4 therapy, and 40% of the dose-escalation patients had previously received checkpoint inhibitors. Partial responses occurred in three dose-escalation patients: two with cutaneous melanoma and one with hepatocellular carcinoma. Peripheral TCRbeta sequencing aimed to test whether ivuxolimab altered TCR sequence diversity and caused clonal T-cell expansion. The paper reports the monotherapy dose-escalation portion (N of about 50 patients) of the phase I ivuxolimab trial.

Patients with autoimmune disease history or receiving systemic immunosuppression were excluded from the trial. Peripheral blood for TCR sequencing was collected from all dose cohorts at baseline, on cycle 4 day 1, and on cycle 7 day 1. Samples came from an open-label, multicenter, first-in-human phase I dose-escalation trial of ivuxolimab. Adults with locally advanced or metastatic melanoma, renal cell, hepatocellular, or head and neck squamous cell carcinoma were enrolled in the trial. CD4+ and CD8+ T cells were sorted separately from peripheral blood before TCR sequencing. To sequence the TCRbeta CDR3 region, genomic DNA was isolated from the sorted cells. The immunoSEQ Assay was used to sequence the TCRbeta CDR3 regions. The source is immuneACCESS, and TCRdb retained only in-frame sequences with V and J called. Part of the clones is not carried over; for the studies checked, unresolved V genes explain less than half of this, and the remainder is unexplained. This sample is represented by roughly 75,000 clones; 85% to 90% of them were singletons. 13% of the sample belongs to the ten largest clones.

What the authors observed across the whole study: The antigen specificity of the peripheral T cells that underwent clonal expansion was not determined. After ivuxolimab, CD8+ T cells had more expanded clones than CD4+ T cells on average. Low levels of normalized T-cell clonal expansion were also seen in some patients who did not respond. In the 0.1-3.0 mg/kg groups, partial responders had among the lowest normalized peripheral clonal expansion, particularly in CD8+ T cells. At doses of 0.1 to 3.0 mg/kg, clonal expansion of both CD4+ and CD8+ blood T cells was observed from baseline to week 6.

Notes on this clone: Its antigen is currently not known. The input lacks base qualities; no much larger clone sits a single base away.

The clonotype comes from an adult with an advanced solid tumor such as melanoma, head and neck, liver or kidney cancer. The sequenced sample was CD4+ or CD8+ T cells sorted from blood, obtained in a trial of the OX40 agonist ivuxolimab.

CDR3 protein: CASYPAGGPNEQYF. The sequenced DNA is TGTGCCAGCTACCCCGCGGGGGGTCCAAACGAGCAGTACTTC. The sequence joins TRBV5-4 to TRBJ2-7; the junction holds 8 bases that match TRBD2. CDR1 and CDR2, looked up from the germline V gene (reference sequence), are SGHNT and YYREEE. For this chain, trimming is 7 bases at the V end and 5 bases at the J end, and the number of junction bases without a gene match is 11. Counted from cysteine to phenylalanine, this CDR3 has 14 amino acids. Only CDR3 DNA is held: 42 bases, read in frame from base 1.